These 23 T cell receptor beta chains share one sample of origin, sequenced in a study of glioma-infiltrating T cells. Using RNA template, CDR3s of TCR alpha and beta were amplified with iRepertoire arm-PCR. TCRdb recomputed calls from the multiplex PCR reads with MiXCR, one row per CDR3 protein. The sample records around 130,000 distinct CDR3 sequences, around a quarter being singletons. Sequenced: glioma tissue, nonneoplastic brain tissue, or PBMCs (not recorded which). The receptors shown here come from a human donor with low-grade glioma or glioblastoma, undergoing nonglioma brain surgery, or in good health (not recorded which).

The sample holds many counts of this clonotype. CDR3 in DNA: TGTGCCAGCAGTTCCCTGGTTGGAGGAGGCTACGAGCAGTACGTC. Its translation is CASSSLVGGGYEQYV. J is TRBJ2-7 and V is TRBV6-1; D is perhaps TRBD2 (5 bases). This CDR3 has 15 residues. V was clipped by 5 bases and J by 3 bases, with 17 bases between them. Germline V gene lookup returns CDR1 MNHNS and CDR2 SASEGT.

A few counts support this clonotype. CDR3 in amino acids: CSAIADRAAYNEQFF. CDR3 in DNA: TGCAGTGCTATTGCAGACAGGGCAGCCTACAATGAGCAGTTCTTC. The chain links TRBV20-1 to TRBJ2-1, with 7 bases lining up with TRBD1. CDR1 and CDR2 (germline): DFQATT, SNEGSKA (reference sequence). Losses at the gene ends were 4 bases for V and 2 bases for J; bases not matched to a gene: 8. The length of the CDR3 is 15 residues.

This clonotype was picked up many times. The V and J genes are TRBV28 and TRBJ2-3; the match to TRBD2 covers 15 bases. In germline, CDR1 is MDHEN, CDR2 SYDVKM. This CDR3 has 17 residues. V shed 3 bases and J 5 bases; nucleotides not matched to a gene: 6. The CDR3 loop reads CASSFGTSGGLGDTQYF. The CDR3 region has the DNA TGTGCCAGCAGTTTTGGGACTAGCGGGGGGCTGGGAGATACGCAGTATTTT. Full variable domain (remainder filled in from reference TRBV28 and TRBJ2-3): DVKVTQSSRYLVKRTGEKVFLECVQDMDHENMFWYRQDPGLGLRLIYFSYDVKMKEKGDIPEGYSVSREKKERFSLILESASTNQTSMYLCASSFGTSGGLGDTQYFGPGTRLTVL.

The rearrangement uses TRBV7-2 and TRBJ2-3; either TRBD1 or TRBD2 may fit D (5 bases each). The V end lost 7 bases, the J end lost 2 bases, and 19 bases lay between the germline ends. The CDR3 has 16 residues. Germline values: CDR1 SGHTA, CDR2 FQGNSA. The CDR3 loop reads CASTPGASGPTDTQYF. The CDR3 DNA sequence: TGTGCCAGCACCCCCGGGGCGTCGGGACCCACAGATACGCAGTATTTT.

The sample holds many counts of this clonotype. CDR3 amino acids: CASSYFPGTDTQYF. The CDR3 DNA reads TGTGCCAGCAGTTACTTCCCAGGCACAGATACGCAGTATTTT. V is TRBV6-2 or TRBV6-3 and J is TRBJ2-3; D unclear. Per the germline V gene, CDR1 is MNHEY and CDR2 is SVGEGT. Trimming cost V 1 base and J 1 base, with 6 bases left between them. The CDR3 is 14 residues long.

Note on this clonotype: The junction shows a germline mismatch at one end, possibly a read error. V is TRBV19 and J is TRBJ2-1; D gene ambiguous. Germline CDR1 is LNHDA and CDR2 is SQIVND (reference sequence). The CDR3 is made up of 13 amino acids. CDR3: CASSGVRYSEQFF. Here the CDR3 DNA reads TGTGCCAGTAGCGGCGTGCGGTACAGTGAGCAGTTCTTC.

The CDR3 here is CSARPAGGRPQYF. The CDR3 DNA sequence: TGCAGTGCTAGACCAGCGGGGGGCCGCCCGCAGTATTTT. The chain combines TRBV20-1 with TRBJ2-3; 9 positions agree with TRBD2. After removal of 2 bases from V and 10 bases from J, the junction contained 7 bases not matched to a gene. Per germline, CDR1 DFQATT and CDR2 SNEGSKA (reference sequence). This CDR3 is 13 amino acids long.

At least ten counts were recorded for this clonotype. This chain connects TRBV28 to TRBJ2-5; D might be TRBD2 (6 bases). This CDR3 region has 16 residues. Per germline, CDR1 MDHEN and CDR2 SYDVKM. V dropped 7 bases and J dropped 6 bases, with 24 bases sitting between them. CDR3 nucleotide sequence: TGTGCCAGCACATCCTCGCGGGGATCCCTCGTGCAGACCCAGTACTTC. Residues: CASTSSRGSLVQTQYF.

This sequence joins TRBV7-3 and TRBJ2-3, with unresolved D. The V end lost 2 bases, the J end lost 5 bases, and 8 bases lay between the germline ends. This CDR3 is built from 13 residues. Germline CDR1 is SGHTA and CDR2 is FQGTGA. The CDR3 sequence is CASSLSIKDTQYF. CDR3 DNA: TGTGCCAGCAGCTTATCCATAAAAGATACGCAGTATTTT.

This clonotype showed up many times. The rearrangement uses TRBV27 and TRBJ1-4; D is perhaps TRBD1 (6 bases). The germline gives CDR1 MNHEY, CDR2 SMNVEV (reference sequence). V was trimmed by 5 bases and J by 7 bases, leaving 14 bases between them. This CDR3 comprises 14 residues. In nucleotides, the CDR3 is TGTGCCAGCAGTACTTACAGGGAGGGTGAAAAACTGTTTTTT. Translating gives CASSTYREGEKLFF.

V usage is TRBV2 and J usage is TRBJ2-3; no clear D. V was clipped by 8 bases and J by 3 bases, with 9 bases between them. The CDR3 extends over 12 amino acids. CDR1 is SNHLY and CDR2 is FYNNEI in the germline V gene. CDR3 nucleotide sequence: TGTGCCAGCTGCCGGCAGACAGATACGCAGTATTTT. It yields the protein CASCRQTDTQYF.

The genes are TRBV18 and TRBJ1-5; perhaps TRBD1 as D (5 bases). Trimming stripped 2 bases from V and 1 base from J, with 12 bases between. This CDR3 comprises 16 residues. Germline V CDR1 and CDR2: KGHSH, LQKENI. The CDR3 DNA reads as TGTGCCAGCTCACCATCCAGGGTACGAAGCAATCAGCCCCAGCATTTT. This codes for CASSPSRVRSNQPQHF.

This clonotype was counted a few times. The rearrangement links TRBV27 to TRBJ2-1; D might be TRBD1 or TRBD2, each matching 5 bases. Germline V gene sequence: CDR1 MNHEY, CDR2 SMNVEV (reference sequence). The CDR3 covers 15 residues. V gave up 1 base and J gave up 7 bases, with 14 bases separating them. The CDR3 bases are TGTGCCAGCAGTTTATGGTCTGGGGGTGAGAATGAGCAGTTCTTC. Amino acids: CASSLWSGGENEQFF.

This clonotype was detected only a few times. V gene TRBV20-1 combines with J gene TRBJ1-6; D is unresolved. V was cut by 3 bases and J by 7 bases, with 10 bases left in between. Germline V gene lookup returns CDR1 DFQATT and CDR2 SNEGSKA (reference sequence). CDR3 length: 13 amino acids. In DNA form, the CDR3 reads TGCAGTGCTAGGCGTCCGAACAATTCACCCCTCCACTTT. Amino acid sequence: CSARRPNNSPLHF.

The CDR3 DNA reads as TGTGCCAGCAGCTTAGGGTCGCGGGGGGGCGGGAAGACCCAGTACTTC. This gives the protein CASSLGSRGGGKTQYF. The chain links TRBV7-2 to TRBJ2-5; 9 bases are a match to TRBD2. With 1 base clipped from V and 6 bases from J, the junction kept 9 bases outside the gene matches. The CDR3 has 16 residues. Germline assignment: CDR1 SGHTA and CDR2 FQGNSA.

In its sample, this clonotype was seen a few times. The V call is TRBV5-1, the J call TRBJ2-3; D is undetermined. The CDR3 runs to 15 residues. Germline-derived CDR1 and CDR2 are SGHRS and YFSETQ. The V end was cut by 5 bases, the J end by 0 bases, with 13 bases between. The CDR3 DNA is TGCGCCAGCAGGCGCAGCCAAACTAGCACAGATACGCAGTATTTT. Its translation is CASRRSQTSTDTQYF. Filled out from reference TRBV5-1 and TRBJ2-3, the complete variable domain reads KAGVTQTPRYLIKTRGQQVTLSCSPISGHRSVSWYQQTPGQGLQFLFEYFSETQRNKGNFPGRFSGRQFSNSRSEMNVSTLELGDSALYLCASRRSQTSTDTQYFGPGTRLTVL.

As concerns this clonotype: One junction end disagrees with the germline gene, perhaps due to a read error. The CDR3 spells CASSQQLSTDTRYF. DNA of the CDR3: TGTGCCAGCAGCCAGCAGCTGAGCACAGATACGCGGTATTTT. J is TRBJ2-3 and V is TRBV4-2; D gene uncertain. Germline CDR1 and CDR2: LGHNA and YNFKEQ. The CDR3 runs to 14 residues.

The table lists this clonotype with many counts. The chain has TRBV6-1 and TRBJ1-1, with D hard to call. The germline V gene has CDR1 MNHNS and CDR2 SASEGT. Between the trimmed V and J ends, which lost 7 bases and 6 bases, there was a span of 15 bases. There are 13 residues in the CDR3. CDR3 loop: CASTREGGAEAFF. The CDR3, as DNA: TGTGCCAGCACCCGAGAAGGTGGGGCTGAAGCTTTCTTT.

This clonotype was counted between two and nine times. V gene TRBV18 combines with J gene TRBJ2-1, with 9 bases identical to TRBD1. The CDR3 is made up of 15 amino acids. After removal of 3 bases from V and 8 bases from J, the junction contained 8 bases not matched to a gene. Germline CDR1 and CDR2: KGHSH and LQKENI. In DNA, the CDR3 is TGTGCCAGCTCACCTACCGGGACAGGGCGGGATGAGCAGTTCTTC. It codes for CASSPTGTGRDEQFF.

This chain uses TRBV11-3 with TRBJ2-5, with D hard to call. Per the germline V gene, CDR1 is SGHNT and CDR2 is YENEEA. The CDR3 loop spans 16 amino acids. V was clipped by 4 bases and J by 3 bases, with 18 bases between them. The CDR3 loop reads CASSSQRLDPKETQYF. The CDR3 nucleotides read TGTGCCAGCAGCTCCCAGAGGTTGGACCCGAAAGAGACCCAGTACTTC.

This clonotype was recorded at least ten times. The chain links TRBV6-1 to TRBJ1-2; TRBD1 matches at 7 bases. Germline trimming cut 6 bases from V and 7 bases from J; bases unmatched to any gene: 8. The CDR3 consists of 13 residues. Germline lookup yields CDR1 MNHNS and CDR2 SASEGT. CDR3 region: CASRDRVAVGYTF. The CDR3 DNA sequence: TGTGCCAGCAGAGACAGGGTCGCGGTTGGCTACACCTTC.

This clonotype has only a few counts. V and J are TRBV29-1 and TRBJ1-2; TRBD1 is a possible D gene (6 bases). Trimming shortened V by 6 bases and J by 8 bases, and 19 bases separated the two germline ends. The CDR3 loop spans 13 amino acids. Germline values: CDR1 SQVTM, CDR2 ANQGSEA. The CDR3 DNA sequence: TGCAGCGTCCGGATGGGGGCCGGGGAGGGCTACACCTTC. It specifies CSVRMGAGEGYTF.

The chain has TRBV7-9 and TRBJ1-2; no reliable D call. Germline V gene data show CDR1 as SEHNR and CDR2 as FQNEAQ (reference sequence). V was shortened by 4 bases and J by 8 bases, with 20 bases between the two germline ends. This CDR3 has 15 residues. The CDR3 spells CASSSAPLGTGGYTF. CDR3 in DNA: TGTGCCAGCAGCTCTGCCCCACTCGGAACGGGAGGCTACACCTTC.